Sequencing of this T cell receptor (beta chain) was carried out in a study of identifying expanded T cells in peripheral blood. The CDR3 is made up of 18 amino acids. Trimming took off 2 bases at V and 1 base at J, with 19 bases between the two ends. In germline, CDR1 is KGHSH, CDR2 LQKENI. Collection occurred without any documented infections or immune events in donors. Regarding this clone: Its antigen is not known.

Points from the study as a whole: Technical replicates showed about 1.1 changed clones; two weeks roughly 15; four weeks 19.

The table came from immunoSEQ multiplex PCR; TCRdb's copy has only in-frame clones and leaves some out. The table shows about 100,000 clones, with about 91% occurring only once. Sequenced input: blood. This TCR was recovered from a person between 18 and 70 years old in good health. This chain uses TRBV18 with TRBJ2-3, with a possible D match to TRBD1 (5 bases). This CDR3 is CASSPFSPGGAGTDTQYF. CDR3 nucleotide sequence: TGTGCCAGCTCACCATTCTCCCCAGGTGGGGCAGGCACAGATACGCAGTATTTT.